Each of the 17 T cell receptor beta chains below was sequenced from the same sample in a study of patients and donors after allogeneic stem cell transplantation. MiXCR, run by TCRdb on the RT-PCR reads, gives a single entry per CDR3 protein. The table shows around 240,000 distinct CDR3 sequences, with 13% to 15% occurring only once. Sequencing used blood, either unsorted or a sorted T cell fraction (not recorded which). The receptor source for this set is a human donor who was either an allogeneic HSCT recipient or a stem cell or donor lymphocyte infusion donor (not recorded which). It is not recorded whose cells these are; they may come from a transplant donor.

The chain has TRBV12-3 or TRBV12-4 and TRBJ1-2; D gene unclear. This CDR3 is built from 13 residues. Trimming took off 2 bases at V and 1 base at J, with 5 bases between the two ends. The CDR3 is CASSLTLNYGYTF. In DNA, the CDR3 is TGTGCCAGCAGTTTAACACTTAACTATGGCTACACCTTC.

The sample holds a few counts of this clonotype. The chain joins TRBV6-1 to TRBJ2-1, with D hard to call. The CDR3 totals 12 residues. Germline V gene data show CDR1 as MNHNS and CDR2 as SASEGT. V shed 2 bases and J shed 9 bases, with 8 bases lying between them. The CDR3 nucleotides read TGTGCCAGCAGTGAACGTGGATCTGAGCAGTTCTTC. It specifies CASSERGSEQFF.

The chain couples TRBV4-2 to TRBJ2-1; 7 bases are shared with TRBD1. Trimming cost V 0 bases and J 5 bases; bases outside gene matches: 4. Germline V lookup: CDR1 LGHNA, CDR2 YNFKEQ. This CDR3 region has 15 residues. The CDR3 DNA follows: TGTGCCAGCAGCCAAGATGACAGGGTGGACAATGAGCAGTTCTTC. Translating gives CASSQDDRVDNEQFF.

This chain uses TRBV11-1 with TRBJ2-3; D perhaps matches TRBD2 (6 bases). The CDR3 is 16 amino acids. V lost 5 bases and J lost 3, with 18 bases in between. The germline V gene has CDR1 SGHAT and CDR2 FQDESV (reference sequence). Here the CDR3 DNA reads TGTGCCAGCAGCCCTCGGGATCTAGGGAGGACAGATACGCAGTATTTT. Translated, it gives CASSPRDLGRTDTQYF. Complete variable domain (other parts from reference TRBV11-1 and TRBJ2-3): EAEVAQSPRYKITEKSQAVAFWCDPISGHATLYWYRQILGQGPELLVQFQDESVVDDSQLPKDRFSAERLKGVDSTLKIQPAELGDSAMYLCASSPRDLGRTDTQYFGPGTRLTVL.

J is TRBJ1-6 and V is TRBV27; possible D gene TRBD1, 6 bases. The CDR3 sequence is 17 residues long. V lost 10 bases and J lost 0, with 19 bases in between. The germline gives CDR1 MNHEY, CDR2 SMNVEV (reference sequence). The CDR3 nucleotides read TGTGCCACAAGACCCACAGGGCCGGTCTCCTATAATTCACCCCTCCACTTT. Residues: CATRPTGPVSYNSPLHF.

This clonotype showed up many times. V gene TRBV2 combines with J gene TRBJ1-1; a weak D match, TRBD1 (5 bases). The germline V gene has CDR1 SNHLY and CDR2 FYNNEI. The CDR3 contains 15 residues. The V end was cut by 2 bases, the J end by 2 bases, with 12 bases between. CDR3 region: CASSELRGRNTEAFF. The CDR3 DNA reads as TGTGCCAGCAGTGAATTACGGGGGAGAAACACTGAAGCTTTCTTT.

Only a few counts were recorded for this clonotype. The CDR3 bases are TGTGCCAGCAGTGAGGACCGGCGGGAGGGAGGCGAGCAGTACTTC. This gives the protein CASSEDRREGGEQYF. V gene TRBV2 combines with J gene TRBJ2-7, with TRBD2 matching over 9 bases. This CDR3 has 15 residues. The junction had 9 bases not matched to a gene; V was cut back by 3 bases and J by 6 bases. Germline-derived CDR1 and CDR2 are SNHLY and FYNNEI.

This clonotype was seen a few times. This chain links TRBV9 with TRBJ1-2; D unclear. In germline, CDR1 is SGDLS, CDR2 YYNGEE. Deletions cut 7 bases from V and 2 bases from J, with 9 bases between. CDR3 size: 12 residues. DNA for the CDR3: TGTGCCAGCGGGAAGAGCAACTATGGCTACACCTTC. Protein: CASGKSNYGYTF.

This clonotype has more than one count but fewer than ten. The gene calls are TRBV20-1 and TRBJ2-3; the D gene is possibly TRBD1 (5 bases). The CDR3 contains 12 residues. Germline assignment: CDR1 DFQATT and CDR2 SNEGSKA (reference sequence). The CDR3 bases are TGCAGCCCAAAGGGGCCGCCAGATACGCAGTATTTT. Translation: CSPKGPPDTQYF.

The chain uses TRBV19 and TRBJ2-7; TRBD1 might be the D (6 bases). From germline, CDR1 is LNHDA and CDR2 SQIVND (reference sequence). The ends were cut back, 0 bases at V and 3 bases at J, with 12 bases in the middle. This CDR3 spans 15 amino acids. The CDR3 DNA follows: TGTGCCAGTAGTATAGACCTAGGACAGAGCTACGAGCAGTACTTC. This translates into CASSIDLGQSYEQYF.

This chain connects TRBV6-1 to TRBJ2-3; D may be TRBD2 (6 bases). Trimming left V 1 base short and J 6 bases short, with 14 bases between. Germline CDR1 is MNHNS and CDR2 is SASEGT. This CDR3 comprises 15 residues. The DNA for the CDR3 is TGTGCCAGCAGTGAAGGTGGGAGGAACGGGGATACGCAGTATTTT. Protein: CASSEGGRNGDTQYF.

This clonotype showed up just a few times. This chain's CDR3 is CASSFPRVGTEAFF. The CDR3, as DNA: TGTGCCAGCAGCTTCCCCCGGGTCGGCACTGAAGCTTTCTTT. The rearrangement uses TRBV7-9 and TRBJ1-1; no firm D call. Trimming took 3 bases from V and 4 from J, leaving 12 bases between them. The CDR3 extends over 14 amino acids. Germline CDR1 SEHNR, CDR2 FQNEAQ (reference sequence).

This clonotype showed up just a few times. The rearrangement joins TRBV12-3 or TRBV12-4 to TRBJ2-7; 13 bases fit TRBD2. The CDR3 length is 14 residues. J was trimmed by 6 bases and V by 6 bases; bases with no gene match: 5. CDR3 in DNA: TGTGCCAGCAGCCCGACTAGCGGGGGGCTCGAGCAGTACTTC. Its protein product is CASSPTSGGLEQYF.

This clonotype was counted only a few times. This sequence joins TRBV4-3 and TRBJ2-5; 7 bases fit TRBD2. The length of the CDR3 is 13 residues. V shed 0 bases and J 9 bases; nucleotides not matched to a gene: 4. Germline CDR1 reads LGHNA; CDR2 reads YSLEER. This chain's CDR3 is CASSQEAGFAQYF. The CDR3 coding sequence is TGCGCCAGCAGCCAAGAAGCGGGGTTTGCCCAGTACTTC.

Ten or more counts support this clonotype. The chain is built from TRBV28 and TRBJ1-1, with D tentatively TRBD1 (5 bases). This CDR3 has 12 residues. Trimming took 7 bases from V and 5 from J, leaving 11 bases between them. CDR1 and CDR2 from the germline V gene are MDHEN and SYDVKM. CDR3 loop: CASKGDGTEAFF. CDR3 bases: TGTGCCAGCAAAGGGGACGGAACTGAAGCTTTCTTT. The full variable domain, rest sourced from reference TRBV28 and TRBJ1-1, is DVKVTQSSRYLVKRTGEKVFLECVQDMDHENMFWYRQDPGLGLRLIYFSYDVKMKEKGDIPEGYSVSREKKERFSLILESASTNQTSMYLCASKGDGTEAFFGQGTRLTVV.

V is TRBV3-1 and J is TRBJ2-7; D may match TRBD1 or TRBD2 (5 bases each). Per the germline V gene, CDR1 is LGHDT and CDR2 is YNNKEL (reference sequence). V was clipped by 4 bases and J by 3 bases, with 13 bases between them. The CDR3 totals 14 residues. CDR3 loop: CASSPSGRDYEQYF. The CDR3 DNA follows: TGTGCCAGCAGCCCCTCGGGACGCGACTACGAGCAGTACTTC.

The table lists this clonotype with a few counts. This chain joins TRBV7-9 and TRBJ1-6, with D unclear. This CDR3 contains 16 residues. V was trimmed by 1 base and J by 8 bases, leaving 15 bases between them. Germline lookup yields CDR1 SEHNR and CDR2 FQNEAQ (reference sequence). The CDR3: CASSLVTGIPYSPLHF. DNA for the CDR3: TGTGCCAGCAGCTTAGTGACGGGAATCCCTTATTCACCCCTCCACTTT.